The TCR beta chain described here comes from a study of blood T cell repertoires in COVID-19. Germline loops: CDR1 SGHDT, CDR2 YYEEEE. V was shortened by 0 bases and J by 2 bases, with 11 bases between the two germline ends. There are 15 residues in the CDR3. As originally analysed: Nucleated cell number was recorded as an estimate derived from reference gene primer amplification. Produced via immunoSEQ multiplex PCR; TCRdb's table is partial and in-frame only. From that table come the V and J calls and clone size; the DNA was used to work out D and trimming. This table holds approximately 100,000 clones, less than 85% found once.

The chain employs TRBV5-6 and TRBJ1-2, with D possibly being TRBD1 (6 bases). The origin of this receptor is a human donor in a cohort sampled during active or convalescent COVID-19. Input material: peripheral blood. CDR3 loop: CASSLGTTGNYGYTF. CDR3 sequence (DNA): TGTGCCAGCAGCTTGGGTACGACAGGAAACTATGGCTACACCTTC.